This TCR beta chain stems from a study of blood T cells in healthy people across ages. V gave up 2 bases and J gave up 7 bases, with 11 bases separating them. This CDR3 is built from 13 residues. From germline, CDR1 is SGHTA and CDR2 FQGNSA. Together with a sample-barcoded 5' primer, a J-beta primer mix was included in a second PCR lasting about 7 to 11 cycles. TCRdb reanalysed the 5' RACE reads using MiXCR and keeps one entry per CDR3 protein. The sample records 500,000 to 600,000 distinct CDR3 sequences, 27% being singletons. The sequenced sample was blood. The V gene is TRBV7-2, the J gene TRBJ1-1; D possibly corresponds to TRBD1 (5 bases). The source of this sequence is a woman in her seventies in good health. Here the CDR3 reads CASSLQGYFEAFF. CDR3 coding DNA: TGTGCCAGCAGCTTACAGGGCTACTTTGAAGCTTTCTTT.